The clone carrying this T cell receptor (beta chain) was counted between two and nine times. Molecular barcoding with unique molecular identifiers was used for the TCRbeta library. TCRdb processed the PCR reads anew with MiXCR; each CDR3 protein has one entry. The table includes about 200,000 distinct CDR3 sequences, about 6% detected once. The entry originates in a study of T-cell reconstitution after alpha-beta-depleted transplantation in children. The CDR3 length is 16 residues. CDR1 and CDR2 from the germline V gene are LNHDA and SQIVND (reference sequence). J was trimmed by 0 bases and V by 8 bases; bases with no gene match: 10.

The TCR comes from a girl less than two years old with combined immunodeficiency, due to receive a stem cell transplant. V and J are TRBV19 and TRBJ1-1; 9 bases map to TRBD1. Sequencing used PBMCs, obtained before TCRalphabeta/CD19-depleted stem cell transplant. CDR3: CASEQGAGVVNTEAFF. The CDR3 DNA follows: TGTGCCAGTGAACAGGGGGCCGGGGTTGTGAACACTGAAGCTTTCTTT.